The source of this T cell receptor (beta chain) is a study of T cell repertoires in cytomegalovirus infection. TCRdb ran MiXCR on the reads and lists one entry per CDR3 protein. This sample has 310,000 or so distinct CDR3 sequences, with 9.6% found just once. Trimming pared 5 bases from V and 6 bases from J, leaving 8 bases between. The germline V gene encodes CDR1 DFQATT and CDR2 SNEGSKA (reference sequence). The CDR3 spans 11 residues. The rearrangement uses TRBV20-1 and TRBJ2-1; no definite D call. The specimen sequenced was PBMCs. This sequence was found in a human donor in good health (CMV status not recorded). Some clones in this sample may be carry-over from other donors' samples. The CDR3 sequence is CSARWFNEQFF. The CDR3 nucleotides are TGCAGTGCTCGATGGTTCAATGAGCAGTTCTTC.